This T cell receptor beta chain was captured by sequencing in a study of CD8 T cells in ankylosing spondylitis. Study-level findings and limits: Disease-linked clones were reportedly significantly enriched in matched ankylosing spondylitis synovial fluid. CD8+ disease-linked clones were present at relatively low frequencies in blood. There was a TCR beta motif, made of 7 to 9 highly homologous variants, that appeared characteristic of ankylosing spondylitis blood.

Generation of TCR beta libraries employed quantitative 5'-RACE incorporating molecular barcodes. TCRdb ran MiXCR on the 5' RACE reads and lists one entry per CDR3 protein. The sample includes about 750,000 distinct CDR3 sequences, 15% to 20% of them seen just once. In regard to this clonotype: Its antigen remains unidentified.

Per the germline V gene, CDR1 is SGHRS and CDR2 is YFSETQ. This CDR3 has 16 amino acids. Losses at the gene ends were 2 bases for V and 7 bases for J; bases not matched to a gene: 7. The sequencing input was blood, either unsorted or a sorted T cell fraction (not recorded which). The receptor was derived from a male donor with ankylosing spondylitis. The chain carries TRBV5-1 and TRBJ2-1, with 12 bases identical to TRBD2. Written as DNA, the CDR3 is TGCGCCAGCAGCTTACCTAGCGGGGGGGCCAGGAATGAGCAGTTCTTC. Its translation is CASSLPSGGARNEQFF.